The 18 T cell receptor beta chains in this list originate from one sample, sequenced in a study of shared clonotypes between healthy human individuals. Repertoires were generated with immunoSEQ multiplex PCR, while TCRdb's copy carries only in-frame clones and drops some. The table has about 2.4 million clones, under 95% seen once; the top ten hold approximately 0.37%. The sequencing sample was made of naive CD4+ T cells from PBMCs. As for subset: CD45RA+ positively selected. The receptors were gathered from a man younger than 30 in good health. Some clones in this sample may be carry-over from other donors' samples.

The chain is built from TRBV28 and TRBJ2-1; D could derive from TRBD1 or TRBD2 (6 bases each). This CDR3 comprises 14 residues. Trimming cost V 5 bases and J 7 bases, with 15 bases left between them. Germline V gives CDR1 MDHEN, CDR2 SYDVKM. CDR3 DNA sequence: TGTGCCAGCAGTCTCGGGGGCGGAAGAAATGAGCAGTTCTTC. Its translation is CASSLGGGRNEQFF.

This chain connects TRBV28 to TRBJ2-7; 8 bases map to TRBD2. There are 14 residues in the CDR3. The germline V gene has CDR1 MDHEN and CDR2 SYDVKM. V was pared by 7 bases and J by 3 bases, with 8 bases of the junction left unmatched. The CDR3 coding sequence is TGTGCCAGCAATGTCGGCGGGAGGAACTACGAGCAGTACTTC. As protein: CASNVGGRNYEQYF.

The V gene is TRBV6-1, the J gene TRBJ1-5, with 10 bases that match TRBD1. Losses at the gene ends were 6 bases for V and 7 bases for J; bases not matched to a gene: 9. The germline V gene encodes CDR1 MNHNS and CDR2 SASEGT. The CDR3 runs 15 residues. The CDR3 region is CASRPGQGRWQPQHF. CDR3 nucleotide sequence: TGTGCCAGCAGGCCGGGACAGGGGAGGTGGCAGCCCCAGCATTTT.

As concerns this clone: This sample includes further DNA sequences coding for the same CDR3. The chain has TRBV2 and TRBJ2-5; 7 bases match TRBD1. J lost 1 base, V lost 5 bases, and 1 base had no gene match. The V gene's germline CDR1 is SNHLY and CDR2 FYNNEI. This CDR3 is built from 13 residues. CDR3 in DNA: TGTGCCAGCAGTTGGGACAGCCAAGAGACCCAGTACTTC. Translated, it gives CASSWDSQETQYF. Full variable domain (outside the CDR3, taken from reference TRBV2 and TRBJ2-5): EPEVTQTPSHQVTQMGQEVILRCVPISNHLYFYWYRQILGQKVEFLVSFYNNEISEKSEIFDDQFSVERPDGSNFTLKIRSTKLEDSAMYFCASSWDSQETQYFGPGTRLLVL.

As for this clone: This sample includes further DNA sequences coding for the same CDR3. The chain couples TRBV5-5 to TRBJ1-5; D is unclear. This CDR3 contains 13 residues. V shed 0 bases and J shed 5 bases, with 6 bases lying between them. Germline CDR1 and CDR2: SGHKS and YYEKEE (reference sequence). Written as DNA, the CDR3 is TGTGCCAGCAGCTTGGAGGGCTATCAGCCCCAGCATTTT. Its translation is CASSLEGYQPQHF.

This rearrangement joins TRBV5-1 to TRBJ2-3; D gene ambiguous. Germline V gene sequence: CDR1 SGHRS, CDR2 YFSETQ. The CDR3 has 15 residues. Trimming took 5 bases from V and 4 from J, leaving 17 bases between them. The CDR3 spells CASRVPGNRADTQYF. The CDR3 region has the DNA TGCGCCAGCAGAGTGCCCGGTAACCGAGCAGATACGCAGTATTTT.

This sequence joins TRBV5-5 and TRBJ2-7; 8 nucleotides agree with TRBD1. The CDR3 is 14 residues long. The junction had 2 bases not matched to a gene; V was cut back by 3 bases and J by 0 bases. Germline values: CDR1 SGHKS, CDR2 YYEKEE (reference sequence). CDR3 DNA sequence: TGTGCCAGCAGCTCCCAGGGGGCCTCCTACGAGCAGTACTTC. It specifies CASSSQGASYEQYF.

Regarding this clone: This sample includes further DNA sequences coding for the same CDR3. CDR3: CASRGGPSTDTQYF. The DNA of the CDR3 is TGCGCCAGCAGAGGCGGGCCTAGCACAGATACGCAGTATTTT. The V gene is TRBV5-1, the J gene TRBJ2-3; D possibly corresponds to TRBD2 (5 bases). Germline values: CDR1 SGHRS, CDR2 YFSETQ. The CDR3 runs to 14 residues. The V and J ends lost 5 bases and 0 bases respectively, with 10 bases between them. The variable domain in full, with the rest retrieved from reference TRBV5-1 and TRBJ2-3, is KAGVTQTPRYLIKTRGQQVTLSCSPISGHRSVSWYQQTPGQGLQFLFEYFSETQRNKGNFPGRFSGRQFSNSRSEMNVSTLELGDSALYLCASRGGPSTDTQYFGPGTRLTVL.

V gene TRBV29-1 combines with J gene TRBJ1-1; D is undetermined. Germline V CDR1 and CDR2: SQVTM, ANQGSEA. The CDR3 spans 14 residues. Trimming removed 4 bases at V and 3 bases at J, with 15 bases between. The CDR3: CSVAHSKRDTEAFF. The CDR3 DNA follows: TGCAGCGTTGCACACTCTAAGCGGGACACTGAAGCTTTCTTT.

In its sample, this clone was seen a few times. The CDR3 coding sequence is TGCGCCAGCAGCATGGACAGCACCCAGCCCCAGCATTTT. Translation: CASSMDSTQPQHF. The chain couples TRBV5-1 to TRBJ1-5; perhaps TRBD1 as D (6 bases). The V gene's germline CDR1 is SGHRS and CDR2 YFSETQ. Between the trimmed V and J ends, which lost 4 bases and 7 bases, there was a span of 12 bases. This CDR3 has 13 amino acids.

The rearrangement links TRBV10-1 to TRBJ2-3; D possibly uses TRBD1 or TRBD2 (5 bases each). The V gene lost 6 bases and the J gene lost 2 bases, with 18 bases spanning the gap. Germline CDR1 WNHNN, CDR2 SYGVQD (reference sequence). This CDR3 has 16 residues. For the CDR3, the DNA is TGCGCCAGCAGACCCGGGGCGACCCCCCCCACAGATACGCAGTATTTT. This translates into CASRPGATPPTDTQYF.

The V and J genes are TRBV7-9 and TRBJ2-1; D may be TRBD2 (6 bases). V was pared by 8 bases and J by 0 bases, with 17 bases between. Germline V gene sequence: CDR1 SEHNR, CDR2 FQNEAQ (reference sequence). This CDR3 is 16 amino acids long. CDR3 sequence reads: CASPRGGASSYNEQFF. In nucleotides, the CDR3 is TGTGCCAGCCCTAGGGGCGGGGCAAGCTCCTACAATGAGCAGTTCTTC.

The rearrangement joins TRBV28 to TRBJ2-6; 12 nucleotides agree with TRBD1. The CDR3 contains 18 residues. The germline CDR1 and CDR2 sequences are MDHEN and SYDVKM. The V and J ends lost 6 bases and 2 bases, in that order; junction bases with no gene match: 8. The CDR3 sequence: CASSLPGQGAPGANVLTF. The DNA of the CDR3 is TGTGCCAGCAGCCTACCGGGACAGGGGGCGCCTGGGGCCAACGTCCTGACTTTC.

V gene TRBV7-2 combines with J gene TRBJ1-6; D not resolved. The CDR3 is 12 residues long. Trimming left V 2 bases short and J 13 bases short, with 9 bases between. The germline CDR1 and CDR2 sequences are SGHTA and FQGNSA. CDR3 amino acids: CASSLPGGPLHF. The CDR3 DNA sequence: TGTGCCAGCAGCTTACCGGGAGGGCCCCTCCACTTT.

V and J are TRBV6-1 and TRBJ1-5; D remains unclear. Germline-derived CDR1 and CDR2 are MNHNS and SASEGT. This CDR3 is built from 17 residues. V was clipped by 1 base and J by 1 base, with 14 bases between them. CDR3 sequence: CASSEVARQLSNQPQHF. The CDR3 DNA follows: TGTGCCAGCAGTGAAGTGGCGCGGCAGCTAAGCAATCAGCCCCAGCATTTT.

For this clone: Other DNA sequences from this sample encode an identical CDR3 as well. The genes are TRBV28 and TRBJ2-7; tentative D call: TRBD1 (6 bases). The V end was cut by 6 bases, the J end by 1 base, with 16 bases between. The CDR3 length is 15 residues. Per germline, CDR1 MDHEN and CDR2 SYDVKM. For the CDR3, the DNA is TGTGCCAGCAGCTCACCGGGTCAGGGGTCCTACGAGCAGTACTTC. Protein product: CASSSPGQGSYEQYF.

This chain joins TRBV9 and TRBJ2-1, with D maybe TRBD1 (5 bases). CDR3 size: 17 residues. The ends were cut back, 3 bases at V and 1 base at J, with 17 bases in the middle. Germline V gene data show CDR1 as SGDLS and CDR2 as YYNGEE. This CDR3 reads CASSGGRALLSYNEQFF. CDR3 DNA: TGTGCCAGCAGCGGCGGCAGGGCCCTATTATCCTACAATGAGCAGTTCTTC.

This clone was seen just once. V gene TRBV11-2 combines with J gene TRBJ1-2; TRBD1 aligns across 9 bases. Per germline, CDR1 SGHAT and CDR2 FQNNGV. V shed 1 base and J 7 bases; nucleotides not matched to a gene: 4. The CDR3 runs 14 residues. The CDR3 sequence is CASSLGTGVSGYTF. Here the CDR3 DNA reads TGTGCCAGCAGCTTAGGGACAGGGGTGTCTGGCTACACCTTC.